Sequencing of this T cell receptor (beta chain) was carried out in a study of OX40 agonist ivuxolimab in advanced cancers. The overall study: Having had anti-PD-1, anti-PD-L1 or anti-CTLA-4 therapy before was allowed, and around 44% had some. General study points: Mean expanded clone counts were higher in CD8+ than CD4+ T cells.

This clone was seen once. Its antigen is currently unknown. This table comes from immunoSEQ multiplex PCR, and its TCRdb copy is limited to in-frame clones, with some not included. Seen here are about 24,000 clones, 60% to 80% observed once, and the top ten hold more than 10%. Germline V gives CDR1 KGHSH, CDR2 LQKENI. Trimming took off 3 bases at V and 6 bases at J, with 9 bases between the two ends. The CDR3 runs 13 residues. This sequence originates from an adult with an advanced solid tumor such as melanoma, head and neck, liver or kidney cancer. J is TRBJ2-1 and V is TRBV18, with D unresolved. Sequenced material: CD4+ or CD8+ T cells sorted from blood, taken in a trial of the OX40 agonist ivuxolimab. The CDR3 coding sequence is TGTGCCAGCTCACCCCGGAACTCCAATGAGCAGTTCTTC. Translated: CASSPRNSNEQFF.